This T cell receptor beta chain was recovered during a study of cytomegalovirus exposure and HLA in healthy donors. Study-level background: From HLA-typed donors, an early data release held approximately 85 million unique TCRs.

A multiplex PCR was run with 60 Vbeta primers and 13 Jbeta primers. Profiling relied on immunoSEQ multiplex PCR, and the TCRdb table lists in-frame clones only, not all of them. The table shows approximately 100,000 clones, with approximately 9% occurring only once. Overall study results and limits: An observed cluster of highly shared sequence variants was recorded as a likely sequencing artifact.

As for this clone: The target antigen is unknown.

Germline V gives CDR1 SGHTA, CDR2 FQGNSA. The CDR3 length is 15 residues. J gave up 5 bases and V 1 base, and 5 bases lay outside the gene matches. The sequenced sample was PBMCs. The receptor was isolated from a man aged 45 to 65 in good health and CMV-seropositive. This sequence joins TRBV7-2 and TRBJ2-7; 10 bases align to TRBD2. The CDR3 loop reads CASSLGPSGSDEQYF. CDR3 sequence (DNA): TGTGCCAGCAGCTTAGGCCCTAGCGGGAGCGACGAGCAGTACTTC.